This T cell receptor (beta chain) was retrieved from a study of naive and memory T cell subsets. General study results and limits: Possibly reflecting memory cells re-expressing CD45RA, a few larger clonotypes occurred in naive repertoires, especially CD8.

About this clonotype: What it recognizes is unknown.

The beta constant-region primer was an equimolar mix of two oligonucleotides covering TRBC1 and TRBC2. Four rounds of PCR amplified the ligated cDNA using nested alpha and beta constant-region primers plus SP2. A single record per CDR3 protein comes from TCRdb applying MiXCR to the UMI-ligation and nested PCR reads. Of 150,000 or so distinct CDR3 sequences in the sample, approximately 22% were seen once. This clonotype was sampled from a human donor in good health. Sequenced input: naive CD4+ T cells from blood.

The CDR3 DNA reads as TGTGCCAGCAGTGAACTCAGTGCGCAGTACTTC. Residues: CASSELSAQYF. V and J are TRBV28 and TRBJ2-7; D remains unclear. Trimming took 5 bases from V and 9 from J, leaving 11 bases between them. The CDR3 is 11 amino acids. CDR1 and CDR2 from the germline V gene are MDHEN and SYDVKM.